This passage covers 9 T cell receptor beta chains from one sample sequenced in a study of shared clonotypes between healthy human individuals. Measured with immunoSEQ multiplex PCR; TCRdb has only the in-frame clones, and not every one. Of almost 700,000 clones in the sample, 92% were seen once. Naivety among CD8 cells was defined by CD45RO negativity and positive CCR7 selection, thereby excluding terminally differentiated effector memory CD45RA+ cells. Material for sequencing was naive CD8+ T cells sorted from blood. The source is a man aged 25 to 40 in good health.

The chain has TRBV6-1 and TRBJ2-3, with a possible D match to TRBD2 (7 bases). Germline lookup yields CDR1 MNHNS and CDR2 SASEGT. This CDR3 is 14 amino acids long. Trimming removed 8 bases from V and 0 bases from J, with 12 bases in between. CDR3 protein: CASQGTTSTDTQYF. The DNA for the CDR3 is TGTGCCAGCCAGGGGACTACTAGCACAGATACGCAGTATTTT.

CDR3 amino acids: CASSFKNRMGKGGTEAFF. The CDR3 nucleotides are TGTGCCAGCAGCTTCAAAAATAGGATGGGAAAGGGGGGCACTGAAGCTTTCTTT. The chain is built from TRBV7-9 and TRBJ1-1; D is perhaps TRBD1 (6 bases). CDR3 size: 18 residues. Germline lookup yields CDR1 SEHNR and CDR2 FQNEAQ (reference sequence). V gave up 3 bases and J gave up 4 bases, with 24 bases separating them.

J is TRBJ2-2 and V is TRBV19; maybe TRBD1 (5 bases). Germline CDR1 reads LNHDA; CDR2 reads SQIVND (reference sequence). The ends were cut back, 4 bases at V and 3 bases at J, with 9 bases in the middle. The CDR3 has 14 residues. The CDR3 here is CASSKTAYTGELFF. The CDR3 bases are TGTGCCAGTAGTAAGACAGCATACACCGGGGAGCTGTTTTTT.

The chain carries TRBV19 and TRBJ1-2, with TRBD1 matching over 9 bases. J gave up 4 bases and V 4 bases, and 7 bases lay outside the gene matches. The CDR3 length is 15 residues. Per germline, CDR1 LNHDA and CDR2 SQIVND (reference sequence). The CDR3 reads CASSTGQGAAYGYTF. The CDR3 region has the DNA TGTGCCAGTAGTACGGGACAGGGCGCGGCCTATGGCTACACCTTC.

The chain is built from TRBV9 and TRBJ2-2; D call uncertain. This CDR3 spans 12 amino acids. V was cut by 6 bases and J by 6 bases, with 9 bases left in between. Germline assignment: CDR1 SGDLS and CDR2 YYNGEE. The CDR3 sequence: CASNTRPGELFF. In DNA form, the CDR3 reads TGTGCCAGCAATACACGGCCCGGGGAGCTGTTTTTT.

This chain uses TRBV27 with TRBJ2-1, with no clear D. Trimming stripped 3 bases from V and 5 bases from J, with 11 bases between. The CDR3 has 14 amino acids. The germline V gene has CDR1 MNHEY and CDR2 SMNVEV (reference sequence). CDR3 residues: CASSFPGLNNEQFF. The DNA for the CDR3 is TGTGCCAGCAGTTTCCCCGGTCTGAACAATGAGCAGTTCTTC.

The chain uses TRBV2 and TRBJ2-1, with D possibly matching TRBD2 (6 bases). The CDR3 covers 13 residues. V lost 7 bases, J lost 7 bases, and 14 bases lay in between. CDR1 and CDR2 from the germline V gene are SNHLY and FYNNEI. Written as DNA, the CDR3 is TGTGCCAGCATCCCCGGGACTGTAAATGAGCAGTTCTTC. It yields the protein CASIPGTVNEQFF.

V is TRBV7-9 and J is TRBJ2-3, with D maybe TRBD2 (6 bases). Germline V gene lookup returns CDR1 SEHNR and CDR2 FQNEAQ (reference sequence). This CDR3 spans 15 amino acids. Trimming pared 5 bases from V and 3 bases from J, leaving 15 bases between. The CDR3 spells CASSPGRLRTDTQYF. CDR3 sequence (DNA): TGTGCCAGCAGCCCAGGGAGGTTACGTACAGATACGCAGTATTTT.

This chain links TRBV7-9 with TRBJ2-7, with 7 bases identical to TRBD1. This CDR3 is 16 amino acids long. Trimming removed 5 bases from V and 1 base from J; junction bases left unmatched: 11. The germline gives CDR1 SEHNR, CDR2 FQNEAQ (reference sequence). The CDR3 DNA reads TGTGCCAGCAGCCCAAGCGCCGGGACAGCGTCCTACGAGCAGTACTTC. Its protein is CASSPSAGTASYEQYF.